The 30 T cell receptor beta chains given below trace back to one sample, sequenced in a study of blood T cells in healthy people across ages. The second PCR ran roughly 6 to 11 cycles with a sample-barcoded 5' primer and J-beta primers. TCRdb analysed the 5' RACE reads with MiXCR anew, one entry per CDR3 protein. The sample shows about 780,000 distinct CDR3 sequences, about 42% of them seen only once. Sequencing was carried out using blood. All receptors derive from a man older than 75 in good health.

This clonotype was recorded only once. A much larger clone differs by one base, so this may be a read error. CDR3 amino acids: CSVEEWTSGTYEQYF. The DNA for the CDR3 is TGCAGCGTTGAAGAATGGACTAGCGGGACCTACGAGCAGTACTTC. The chain is built from TRBV29-1 and TRBJ2-7; 12 nucleotides line up with TRBD2. V lost 0 bases, J lost 2 bases, and 2 bases stayed unmatched. CDR3 size: 15 residues. Germline V gene lookup returns CDR1 SQVTM and CDR2 ANQGSEA.

V usage is TRBV12-3 or TRBV12-4 and J usage is TRBJ2-3; the D call may be TRBD1 or TRBD2 (6 bases each). Trimming left V 4 bases short and J 1 base short, with 18 bases between. This CDR3 spans 17 amino acids. The CDR3 nucleotides are TGTGCCAGCAGTTCCCAGGGGTTTAGGGAGGGCACAGATACGCAGTATTTT. As protein: CASSSQGFREGTDTQYF.

The V gene is TRBV29-1, the J gene TRBJ2-5, with TRBD2 matching over 8 bases. Trimming cost V 5 bases and J 5 bases; bases outside gene matches: 7. Germline CDR1 and CDR2: SQVTM and ANQGSEA. CDR3 length: 13 amino acids. The CDR3 region is CSVRAGVGETQYF. CDR3 nucleotides: TGCAGCGTTCGAGCGGGAGTCGGGGAGACCCAGTACTTC.

The chain uses TRBV12-3 or TRBV12-4 and TRBJ2-3; the D gene could be TRBD1 or TRBD2 (6 bases each). V lost 8 bases, J lost 6 bases, and 21 bases lay in between. CDR3 length equals 15 residues. CDR3: CASGWGAALWDTQYF. For the CDR3, the DNA is TGTGCCAGCGGATGGGGGGCGGCCCTGTGGGATACGCAGTATTTT.

Points on this clonotype: The junction does not match germline at one end; this may be a read error. This chain connects TRBV5-1 to TRBJ1-1; a possible D gene is TRBD1 (5 bases). The CDR3 sequence is 15 residues long. Germline CDR1 is SGHRS and CDR2 is YFSETQ. CDR3 in DNA: TGCGCCAGCTCCCGCTGGGACGCCATGAACACTGAAGTTTTCTTT. Its protein product is CASSRWDAMNTEVFF.

Comments on this clonotype: An end of the junction does not agree with germline; a read error may underlie this. This sequence joins TRBV5-1 and TRBJ1-6; 9 nucleotides line up with TRBD1. Germline CDR1 and CDR2: SGHRS and YFSETQ. This CDR3 has 17 residues. The CDR3 nucleotides read TGCGCCAGTAGCTTCGCCCCGGGACAGGGAGATAATTCACCCCTCCACTTT. Protein: CASSFAPGQGDNSPLHF.

With regard to this clonotype: One end of the junction fails to match germline, which may point to a read error. The rearrangement links TRBV4-3 to TRBJ2-1; 12 bases match TRBD2. Germline V gene sequence: CDR1 LGHNA, CDR2 YSLEER. This CDR3 is built from 17 residues. CDR3: CAGSQQMVTSGRNEQFF. In DNA form, the CDR3 reads TGCGCCGGCAGCCAACAGATGGTAACTAGCGGGAGGAATGAGCAGTTCTTC.

This clonotype has a handful of counts. The V and J genes are TRBV2 and TRBJ2-1; TRBD1 or TRBD2 may be the D gene (5 bases each). V was pared by 7 bases and J by 5 bases, with 12 bases between. This CDR3 is 13 amino acids long. The germline CDR1 and CDR2 sequences are SNHLY and FYNNEI. The CDR3 bases are TGTGCCAGCAAAGAAAGGGGAGACAATGAGCAGTTCTTC. Translation gives CASKERGDNEQFF.

About this clonotype: This may arise from a read error, as a much more abundant clone is one base away. The rearrangement links TRBV11-1 to TRBJ2-1; possibly TRBD1 or TRBD2 for D (5 bases each). This CDR3 spans 16 amino acids. In germline, CDR1 is SGHAT, CDR2 FQDESV (reference sequence). The CDR3 reads CASSLVMGDLYNEHFF. The CDR3 DNA is TGTGCCAGCAGCTTAGTTATGGGGGATTTATACAATGAGCACTTCTTC.

The chain employs TRBV28 and TRBJ2-1; TRBD2 is a possible D gene (6 bases). The V end was cut by 10 bases, the J end by 1 base, with 20 bases between. Germline loops: CDR1 MDHEN, CDR2 SYDVKM. This CDR3 is 16 amino acids long. CDR3 nucleotide sequence: TGTGCCAACACCTCTAGCTCGGGGGAGTCCTACAATGAGCAGTTCTTC. Protein product: CANTSSSGESYNEQFF.

This clonotype was seen only a few times. This chain connects TRBV6-2 or TRBV6-3 to TRBJ1-2; D is unresolved. The CDR3 extends over 14 amino acids. V was clipped by 7 bases and J by 8 bases, with 20 bases between them. The V gene's germline CDR1 is MNHEY and CDR2 SVGEGT. Here the CDR3 reads CASTLNPSAIGYTF. The CDR3 nucleotides are TGTGCCAGCACCCTAAACCCGTCGGCAATAGGCTACACCTTC.

This clonotype was counted a few times. This rearrangement joins TRBV30 to TRBJ2-1, with D possibly TRBD1 on 5 matching bases. Germline V gene data show CDR1 as GTSNPN and CDR2 as SVGIG (reference sequence). This CDR3 region has 11 residues. The V gene lost 1 base and the J gene lost 13 bases, with 11 bases spanning the gap. This chain's CDR3 is CAWSADMPQFF. The CDR3 coding sequence is TGTGCCTGGAGTGCGGACATGCCCCAGTTCTTC.

In its sample, this clonotype was seen once. The J gene is TRBJ1-1, the V gene TRBV12-3 or TRBV12-4; D is unresolved. The ends were cut back, 5 bases at V and 0 bases at J, with 10 bases in the middle. The length of the CDR3 is 14 residues. This CDR3 reads CASSPKVLNTEAFF. The CDR3 DNA is TGTGCCAGCAGTCCCAAGGTTTTGAACACTGAAGCTTTCTTT.

The V call is TRBV5-1, the J call TRBJ2-2; 9 bases map to TRBD2. Germline lookup yields CDR1 SGHRS and CDR2 YFSETQ. There are 16 residues in the CDR3. Trimming at V came to 2 bases and at J to 6 bases, leaving 8 bases not matched to a gene. The CDR3 sequence: CASSFLAGDAAGELFF. The CDR3 region has the DNA TGCGCCAGCAGCTTCTTAGCGGGAGACGCCGCCGGGGAGCTGTTTTTT. The variable domain in full, with the rest retrieved from reference TRBV5-1 and TRBJ2-2, is KAGVTQTPRYLIKTRGQQVTLSCSPISGHRSVSWYQQTPGQGLQFLFEYFSETQRNKGNFPGRFSGRQFSNSRSEMNVSTLELGDSALYLCASSFLAGDAAGELFFGEGSRLTVL.

J is TRBJ2-2 and V is TRBV9; tentatively, D is TRBD1 or TRBD2 (5 bases each). V gave up 0 bases and J gave up 4 bases, with 10 bases separating them. Germline V gene lookup returns CDR1 SGDLS and CDR2 YYNGEE. The CDR3 sequence is 15 residues long. CDR3 loop: CASSVGPGSTGELFF. In DNA, the CDR3 is TGTGCCAGCAGCGTAGGTCCAGGGAGCACCGGGGAGCTGTTTTTT. Filled out from reference TRBV9 and TRBJ2-2, the complete variable domain reads DSGVTQTPKHLITATGQRVTLRCSPRSGDLSVYWYQQSLDQGLQFLIQYYNGEERAKGNILERFSAQQFPDLHSELNLSSLELGDSALYFCASSVGPGSTGELFFGEGSRLTVL.

In DNA, the CDR3 is TGTGCCAGCAGCTCCCCGGGACAGAATTCACCCCTCCACTTT. It specifies CASSSPGQNSPLHF. The chain carries TRBV11-2 and TRBJ1-6, with 7 bases matching TRBD1. The V gene end was trimmed by 4 bases and the J gene end by 7 bases; junction bases not matched to a gene: 4. Germline CDR1 reads SGHAT; CDR2 reads FQNNGV. The CDR3 extends over 14 amino acids.

V is TRBV11-1 and J is TRBJ2-1; 10 bases agree with TRBD2. CDR1 SGHAT and CDR2 FQDESV come from the germline V gene (reference sequence). The CDR3 spans 16 residues. V lost 5 bases and J lost 6; bases outside the gene matches: 10. The CDR3 here is CASSQRAGGSPNEQFF. Here the CDR3 DNA reads TGTGCCAGCAGCCAGCGAGCGGGAGGGTCCCCCAATGAGCAGTTCTTC.

This chain's CDR3 is CAISEGGEEQYF. CDR3 coding DNA: TGTGCCATCAGTGAGGGGGGTGAGGAGCAGTACTTC. The gene calls are TRBV10-3 and TRBJ2-5; the D gene could be TRBD1 or TRBD2 (5 bases each). In germline, CDR1 is ENHRY, CDR2 SYGVKD. Trimming took 2 bases from V and 11 from J, leaving 12 bases between them. This CDR3 contains 12 residues.

The rearrangement links TRBV7-2 to TRBJ1-1; unclear D gene. This CDR3 has 15 residues. The germline gives CDR1 SGHTA, CDR2 FQGNSA. Trimming shortened V by 1 base and J by 1 base, and 10 bases separated the two germline ends. The CDR3: CASSLVPGTNTEAFF. In DNA, the CDR3 is TGTGCCAGCAGCTTAGTTCCGGGAACGAACACTGAAGCTTTCTTT.

This clonotype occurred many times. V and J are TRBV29-1 and TRBJ2-7; D ambiguous. This CDR3 is built from 14 residues. The ends were cut back, 4 bases at V and 1 base at J, with 14 bases in the middle. The V gene's germline CDR1 is SQVTM and CDR2 ANQGSEA. Written as DNA, the CDR3 is TGCAGCGTTGTCAGATTTGAGACATCCTACGAGCAGTACTTC. This translates into CSVVRFETSYEQYF.

The CDR3 DNA reads as TGTGCCAGCAGCCCCAGGGGGCTTCGAGAGACCCAGTTCTTC. Protein product: CASSPRGLRETQFF. V gene TRBV5-6 combines with J gene TRBJ2-1, with 8 nucleotides matching TRBD1. CDR3 size: 14 residues. Germline lookup yields CDR1 SGHDT and CDR2 YYEEEE. Unmatched junction bases numbered 13, after V lost 4 bases and J lost 13 bases.

The chain uses TRBV6-2 or TRBV6-3 and TRBJ2-1, with 13 bases matching TRBD2. The CDR3 is 18 residues long. Unmatched junction bases numbered 4, after V lost 2 bases and J lost 0 bases. In germline, CDR1 is MNHEY, CDR2 SVGEGT. The CDR3 region has the DNA TGTGCCAGCAGTTACGGGACTAGCGGGATAAGCTCCTACAATGAGCAGTTCTTC. Protein: CASSYGTSGISSYNEQFF.

The sample holds a few counts of this clonotype. The CDR3 sequence: CSVGRQGETQYF. The CDR3 DNA follows: TGCAGCGTAGGACGACAGGGTGAGACCCAGTACTTC. V usage is TRBV29-1 and J usage is TRBJ2-5; 7 nucleotides align to TRBD1. The V gene end was trimmed by 6 bases and the J gene end by 5 bases; junction bases not matched to a gene: 6. Germline V CDR1 and CDR2: SQVTM, ANQGSEA. CDR3 size: 12 residues.

The rearrangement uses TRBV12-3 or TRBV12-4 and TRBJ2-7; D gene ambiguous. This CDR3 comprises 16 residues. Between the trimmed V and J ends, which lost 1 base and 7 bases, there was a span of 20 bases. CDR3 region: CASSLVLPNGYNEQYF. The CDR3 DNA reads TGTGCCAGCAGTTTAGTCCTCCCCAACGGGTACAATGAGCAGTACTTC.

The chain couples TRBV10-3 to TRBJ1-2; 8 nucleotides align to TRBD1. The CDR3 contains 14 residues. V shed 9 bases, J shed 2 bases, and the junction held 8 bases outside the gene matches. The germline V gene encodes CDR1 ENHRY and CDR2 SYGVKD. The CDR3 sequence is CAMTRGQGNYGYTF. For the CDR3, the DNA is TGTGCCATGACCAGGGGGCAGGGGAACTATGGCTACACCTTC.

This clonotype was observed at least ten times. The J gene is TRBJ2-5, the V gene TRBV6-6; the D gene is possibly TRBD2 (5 bases). Germline V gene sequence: CDR1 MNHNY, CDR2 SVGAGI (reference sequence). There are 13 residues in the CDR3. With 6 bases removed from V and 2 bases from J, the gap between germline ends came to 10 bases. The CDR3 DNA reads as TGTGCCAGCAGCCCACGGACTCAAGAGACCCAGTACTTC. Its translation: CASSPRTQETQYF.

As for this clonotype: It may be a read error: a sequence one base away is much more abundant. The chain combines TRBV5-1 with TRBJ2-1, with 10 bases fitting TRBD2. Per germline, CDR1 SGHRS and CDR2 YFSETQ. The CDR3 is 16 amino acids. The CDR3 loop is CAGSPRLAGIYNEQFF. The CDR3 coding sequence is TGCGCCGGCAGCCCCAGACTAGCGGGCATATACAATGAGCAGTTCTTC.

The rearrangement uses TRBV2 and TRBJ2-5, with D hard to call. Germline CDR1 reads SNHLY; CDR2 reads FYNNEI. This CDR3 is 15 amino acids long. The ends were cut back, 6 bases at V and 5 bases at J, with 19 bases in the middle. CDR3 nucleotide sequence: TGTGCCAGCAGCCTTCAAGGGCAGAAACGCGAGACCCAGTACTTC. This gives the protein CASSLQGQKRETQYF.

V gene TRBV6-6 combines with J gene TRBJ2-1; 8 positions agree with TRBD1. The CDR3 consists of 15 residues. Germline CDR1 reads MNHNY; CDR2 reads SVGAGI (reference sequence). With 0 bases clipped from V and 9 bases from J, the junction kept 7 bases outside the gene matches. CDR3 DNA: TGTGCCAGCAGTTACTCGGACAGGGTTGGTACTGAGCAGTTCTTC. Residues: CASSYSDRVGTEQFF.

This clonotype occurred a few times. The rearrangement uses TRBV4-3 and TRBJ2-2; 7 bases map to TRBD1. The germline V gene encodes CDR1 LGHNA and CDR2 YSLEER. The CDR3 has 16 amino acids. V trimming: 3 bases; J trimming: 1 base; junction bases outside the gene matches: 5. As DNA, the CDR3 is TGCGCCAGCAGCCACCCTCAGGGGGTGAACACCGGGGAGCTGTTTTTT. This sequence encodes CASSHPQGVNTGELFF.